These 27 T cell receptor beta chains were all obtained from the same sample, sequenced in a study of blood T cell repertoires in COVID-19. Sequencing used immunoSEQ multiplex PCR; TCRdb keeps in-frame clones, though not all of them. The repertoire holds hundreds of thousands of clones, with approximately 90% as singletons. The sample comprised PBMCs or T cells enriched from blood (not recorded which). The receptors stem from a woman aged 40 to 50 who had recovered from COVID-19.

The rearrangement links TRBV28 to TRBJ1-4; 7 bases fit TRBD1. V lost 6 bases, J lost 0 bases, and 4 bases stayed unmatched. CDR1 is MDHEN and CDR2 is SYDVKM in the germline V gene. There are 15 residues in the CDR3. CDR3 coding DNA: TGTGCCAGCAGCCGCGGGACAGCAACTAATGAAAAACTGTTTTTT. Its protein product is CASSRGTATNEKLFF.

This clone was counted a single time. This chain connects TRBV4-3 to TRBJ2-7; 7 nucleotides align to TRBD1. Germline CDR1 and CDR2: LGHNA and YSLEER. The length of the CDR3 is 14 residues. Trimming took 8 bases from V and 4 from J; bases not matched to a gene: 11. The CDR3 loop is CASSLQAQGYEQYF. CDR3 sequence (DNA): TGCGCCAGCTCCCTTCAGGCACAGGGGTACGAGCAGTACTTC.

The chain links TRBV7-2 to TRBJ2-3; 13 bases align to TRBD2. With V trimmed by 5 bases and J by 1 base, 3 bases remained unmatched. The CDR3 is made up of 16 amino acids. CDR1 and CDR2 from the germline V gene are SGHTA and FQGNSA. The CDR3 region is CASSMGLAGRTDTQYF. CDR3 bases: TGTGCCAGCAGCATGGGACTAGCGGGGCGCACAGATACGCAGTATTTT.

The chain links TRBV7-3 to TRBJ2-3, with a possible D match to TRBD2 (5 bases). Trimming removed 2 bases at V and 2 bases at J, with 8 bases between. From germline, CDR1 is SGHTA and CDR2 FQGTGA. The CDR3 has 14 residues. The CDR3 protein is CASSLLAATDTQYF. The CDR3 nucleotides are TGTGCCAGCAGCTTACTAGCAGCCACAGATACGCAGTATTTT.

The chain joins TRBV9 to TRBJ2-1; 9 positions match TRBD1. Germline-derived CDR1 and CDR2 are SGDLS and YYNGEE. V dropped 2 bases and J dropped 9; count of bases not matched to a gene: 9. The CDR3 consists of 15 residues. The CDR3 reads CASSVGQGLGGEQFF. The CDR3 DNA reads as TGTGCCAGCAGCGTCGGACAGGGGCTCGGCGGTGAGCAGTTCTTC.

This clone is a singleton in its sample. The chain links TRBV7-9 to TRBJ2-7, with D unresolved. Germline V gives CDR1 SEHNR, CDR2 FQNEAQ (reference sequence). V lost 5 bases and J 6 bases, leaving 14 bases between the germline ends. The CDR3 is 13 residues long. CDR3: CASSPIPEIEQYF. As DNA, the CDR3 is TGTGCCAGCAGCCCAATACCGGAGATCGAGCAGTACTTC. The variable domain in full, completed from reference TRBV7-9 and TRBJ2-7, reads DTGVSQNPRHKITKRGQNVTFRCDPISEHNRLYWYRQTLGQGPEFLTYFQNEAQLEKSRLLSDRFSAERPKGSFSTLEIQRTEQGDSAMYLCASSPIPEIEQYFGPGTRLTVT.

The V and J genes are TRBV18 and TRBJ2-7, with 8 positions matching TRBD1. Unmatched junction bases numbered 2, after V lost 4 bases and J lost 0 bases. The CDR3 has 14 amino acids. Germline loops: CDR1 KGHSH, CDR2 LQKENI. The CDR3 is CASSLQGASYEQYF. In DNA form, the CDR3 reads TGTGCCAGCTCACTCCAGGGGGCCTCCTACGAGCAGTACTTC. Filled out from reference TRBV18 and TRBJ2-7, the complete variable domain reads NAGVMQNPRHLVRRRGQEARLRCSPMKGHSHVYWYRQLPEEGLKFMVYLQKENIIDESGMPKERFSAEFPKEGPSILRIQQVVRGDSAAYFCASSLQGASYEQYFGPGTRLTVT.

This clone was observed many times. The chain joins TRBV19 to TRBJ2-7; 14 bases are a match to TRBD2. V shed 7 bases and J 4 bases; nucleotides not matched to a gene: 6. The CDR3 length is 15 residues. Per germline, CDR1 LNHDA and CDR2 SQIVND (reference sequence). CDR3 in DNA: TGTGCCAGTAAGACCGGGACTAGCGGGAGTTACGAGCAGTACTTC. Protein sequence: CASKTGTSGSYEQYF.

This chain connects TRBV3-1 (or the pseudogene TRBV3-2) to TRBJ2-1; D is perhaps TRBD2 (6 bases). Germline CDR1 is LGHDT and CDR2 is YNNKEL (reference sequence). The germline V and J ends were trimmed by 0 bases and 15 bases, with 21 bases remaining between them. This CDR3 has 15 amino acids. This CDR3 reads CASSQDIRGTNSPFF. For the CDR3, the DNA is TGTGCCAGCAGCCAAGATATCCGCGGGACCAACAGTCCGTTCTTC.

The CDR3 coding sequence is TGTGCCAGCAGCTCAAGCGGGAGAGTCTACGAGCAGTACTTC. Its protein product is CASSSSGRVYEQYF. The chain carries TRBV7-2 and TRBJ2-7; 8 nucleotides match TRBD2. This CDR3 comprises 14 residues. CDR1 is SGHTA and CDR2 is FQGNSA in the germline V gene. V lost 4 bases to trimming and J lost 3 bases; unmatched junction nucleotides: 5.

The J gene is TRBJ2-7, the V gene TRBV27; 11 bases are shared with TRBD2. Germline V gene lookup returns CDR1 MNHEY and CDR2 SMNVEV (reference sequence). This CDR3 region has 19 residues. The V and J ends lost 4 bases and 3 bases, in that order; junction bases with no gene match: 17. CDR3 bases: TGTGCCAGCAGTTCCCAAGGGGCTAGCGGGAGGTTGGGTATCTACGAGCAGTACTTC. It specifies CASSSQGASGRLGIYEQYF.

The V call is TRBV12-3 or TRBV12-4, the J call TRBJ1-2, with D tentatively TRBD1 (6 bases). The CDR3 runs 13 residues. The V gene lost 6 bases and the J gene lost 7 bases, with 15 bases spanning the gap. The CDR3 DNA is TGTGCCAGCAGAATCATGGGGGCGGGTGGCTACACCTTC. Amino acid sequence: CASRIMGAGGYTF.

The gene calls are TRBV15 and TRBJ2-5; 7 nucleotides agree with TRBD2. Germline V gene lookup returns CDR1 LNHNV and CDR2 YYDKDF (reference sequence). This CDR3 contains 12 residues. The J segment lost 10 bases and the V segment lost 3 bases, leaving 5 bases of the junction unmatched. CDR3 amino acids: CATSSYGEGQYF. DNA of the CDR3: TGTGCCACCAGCAGCTACGGGGAGGGCCAGTACTTC.

The chain couples TRBV11-3 to TRBJ2-5, with a possible D match to TRBD2 (6 bases). The CDR3 is 15 amino acids. Germline loops: CDR1 SGHNT, CDR2 YENEEA. V lost 1 base and J 5 bases, leaving 14 bases between the germline ends. CDR3 amino acids: CASSLGRLVGETQYF. The CDR3 DNA is TGTGCCAGCAGCTTAGGACGACTAGTGGGGGAGACCCAGTACTTC.

V is TRBV7-2 and J is TRBJ2-6, with TRBD2 as a possible D gene (5 bases). The germline V gene has CDR1 SGHTA and CDR2 FQGNSA. Trimming pared 2 bases from V and 0 bases from J, leaving 14 bases between. This CDR3 has 18 amino acids. This CDR3 reads CASSLFAAGSSGANVLTF. In DNA, the CDR3 is TGTGCCAGCAGCTTATTCGCGGCGGGTAGCTCTGGGGCCAACGTCCTGACTTTC.

V is TRBV7-8 and J is TRBJ1-1; D perhaps matches TRBD1 (6 bases). The CDR3 is made up of 14 amino acids. V dropped 1 base and J dropped 4 bases, with 10 bases sitting between them. Germline-derived CDR1 and CDR2 are SGHVS and FQNEAQ. CDR3 sequence: CASSLVQGITEAFF. The CDR3 region has the DNA TGTGCCAGCAGCTTAGTACAGGGAATCACTGAAGCTTTCTTT.

The rearrangement joins TRBV7-8 to TRBJ2-1; D gene uncertain. This CDR3 spans 12 amino acids. Germline CDR1 and CDR2: SGHVS and FQNEAQ. V gave up 5 bases and J gave up 6 bases, with 8 bases separating them. CDR3 nucleotides: TGTGCCAGCAGCCGAGATCGCAATGAGCAGTTCTTC. It codes for CASSRDRNEQFF.

The J gene is TRBJ2-2, the V gene TRBV5-4, with a possible D match to TRBD2 (5 bases). The CDR3 consists of 14 residues. V lost 0 bases to trimming and J lost 7 bases, with 10 bases between them. The germline CDR1 and CDR2 sequences are SGHNT and YYREEE (reference sequence). The CDR3 protein is CASSLGWEIGELFF. CDR3 nucleotide sequence: TGTGCCAGCAGCTTGGGGTGGGAGATCGGGGAGCTGTTTTTT.

The chain combines TRBV2 with TRBJ2-3, with D possibly TRBD2 on 6 matching bases. CDR3 length: 14 amino acids. Per the germline V gene, CDR1 is SNHLY and CDR2 is FYNNEI. With 8 bases removed from V and 3 bases from J, the gap between germline ends came to 15 bases. CDR3 nucleotides: TGTGCCAGCGTGATGGCGGGATGGACAGATACGCAGTATTTT. It is translated as CASVMAGWTDTQYF.

The genes are TRBV6-4 and TRBJ2-3; D perhaps matches TRBD2 (5 bases). This CDR3 is 14 amino acids long. Germline CDR1 is MRHNA and CDR2 is SNTAGT. Between the trimmed V and J ends, which lost 7 bases and 9 bases, there was a span of 20 bases. The CDR3 sequence: CASNPEPGGGTQYF. The CDR3 coding sequence is TGTGCCAGCAACCCCGAGCCTGGAGGTGGAACGCAGTATTTT.

The rearrangement joins TRBV11-2 to TRBJ2-3; unclear D gene. The CDR3 has 12 amino acids. Germline lookup yields CDR1 SGHAT and CDR2 FQNNGV. Trimming took off 2 bases at V and 7 bases at J, with 7 bases between the two ends. The CDR3 nucleotides read TGTGCCAGCAGCTTAATTCAAAATACGCAGTATTTT. It yields the protein CASSLIQNTQYF. Using reference TRBV11-2 and TRBJ2-3 for the parts outside the CDR3, the full variable domain is EAGVAQSPRYKIIEKRQSVAFWCNPISGHATLYWYQQILGQGPKLLIQFQNNGVVDDSQLPKDRFSAERLKGVDSTLKIQPAKLEDSAVYLCASSLIQNTQYFGPGTRLTVL.

This clone has a handful of counts. This chain joins TRBV13 and TRBJ1-4; unclear D gene. CDR3 length equals 13 residues. Germline CDR1 is PRHDT and CDR2 is FYEKMQ (reference sequence). V dropped 5 bases and J dropped 4 bases, with 8 bases sitting between them. In DNA, the CDR3 is TGTGCCAGCAGCCCAGAGGGTAATGAAAAACTGTTTTTT. Its protein product is CASSPEGNEKLFF.

The V and J genes are TRBV29-1 and TRBJ1-6, with 10 bases aligning to TRBD1. Per germline, CDR1 SQVTM and CDR2 ANQGSEA. The CDR3 has 13 amino acids. The J segment lost 7 bases and the V segment lost 4 bases, leaving 1 base of the junction unmatched. The CDR3 DNA is TGCAGCGTTGCGGGACAGGGGAATTCACCCCTCCACTTT. Its protein product is CSVAGQGNSPLHF.

CDR3 loop: CASSPRRAGPGGNTEAFF. The DNA of the CDR3 is TGTGCCAGCAGCCCACGCCGTGCAGGGCCAGGGGGGAACACTGAAGCTTTCTTT. This chain joins TRBV5-8 and TRBJ1-1; 7 positions match TRBD1. Germline V CDR1 and CDR2: SGHTS, YDEGEE. V trimming: 4 bases; J trimming: 1 base; junction bases outside the gene matches: 16. CDR3 length: 18 residues.

The chain is built from TRBV28 and TRBJ2-1; the match to TRBD2 covers 8 bases. The CDR3 loop spans 15 amino acids. The junction had 13 bases not matched to a gene; V was cut back by 10 bases and J by 5 bases. Looked up from germline, CDR1 is MDHEN and CDR2 is SYDVKM. The CDR3 nucleotides read TGTGCCACCGGGGGAGCGGGGGTGATAAACAATGAGCAGTTCTTC. Translation gives CATGGAGVINNEQFF.

The chain uses TRBV2 and TRBJ2-5; TRBD2 matches at 11 bases. CDR1 SNHLY and CDR2 FYNNEI come from the germline V gene. This CDR3 contains 16 residues. J lost 5 bases, V lost 6 bases, and 11 bases had no gene match. The CDR3 here is CASSPRTSGRMETQYF. Here the CDR3 DNA reads TGTGCCAGCAGCCCAAGGACTAGCGGGCGGATGGAGACCCAGTACTTC.

The chain links TRBV6-2 or TRBV6-3 to TRBJ2-1, with D maybe TRBD2 (8 bases). Germline V gene data show CDR1 as MNHEY and CDR2 as SVGEGT. Trimming removed 6 bases from V and 9 bases from J, with 21 bases in between. The CDR3 runs 15 residues. The CDR3 DNA is TGTGCCAGCAGCAACGGGGGACTAGGGGGCGGTGAGCAGTTCTTC. It specifies CASSNGGLGGGEQFF.